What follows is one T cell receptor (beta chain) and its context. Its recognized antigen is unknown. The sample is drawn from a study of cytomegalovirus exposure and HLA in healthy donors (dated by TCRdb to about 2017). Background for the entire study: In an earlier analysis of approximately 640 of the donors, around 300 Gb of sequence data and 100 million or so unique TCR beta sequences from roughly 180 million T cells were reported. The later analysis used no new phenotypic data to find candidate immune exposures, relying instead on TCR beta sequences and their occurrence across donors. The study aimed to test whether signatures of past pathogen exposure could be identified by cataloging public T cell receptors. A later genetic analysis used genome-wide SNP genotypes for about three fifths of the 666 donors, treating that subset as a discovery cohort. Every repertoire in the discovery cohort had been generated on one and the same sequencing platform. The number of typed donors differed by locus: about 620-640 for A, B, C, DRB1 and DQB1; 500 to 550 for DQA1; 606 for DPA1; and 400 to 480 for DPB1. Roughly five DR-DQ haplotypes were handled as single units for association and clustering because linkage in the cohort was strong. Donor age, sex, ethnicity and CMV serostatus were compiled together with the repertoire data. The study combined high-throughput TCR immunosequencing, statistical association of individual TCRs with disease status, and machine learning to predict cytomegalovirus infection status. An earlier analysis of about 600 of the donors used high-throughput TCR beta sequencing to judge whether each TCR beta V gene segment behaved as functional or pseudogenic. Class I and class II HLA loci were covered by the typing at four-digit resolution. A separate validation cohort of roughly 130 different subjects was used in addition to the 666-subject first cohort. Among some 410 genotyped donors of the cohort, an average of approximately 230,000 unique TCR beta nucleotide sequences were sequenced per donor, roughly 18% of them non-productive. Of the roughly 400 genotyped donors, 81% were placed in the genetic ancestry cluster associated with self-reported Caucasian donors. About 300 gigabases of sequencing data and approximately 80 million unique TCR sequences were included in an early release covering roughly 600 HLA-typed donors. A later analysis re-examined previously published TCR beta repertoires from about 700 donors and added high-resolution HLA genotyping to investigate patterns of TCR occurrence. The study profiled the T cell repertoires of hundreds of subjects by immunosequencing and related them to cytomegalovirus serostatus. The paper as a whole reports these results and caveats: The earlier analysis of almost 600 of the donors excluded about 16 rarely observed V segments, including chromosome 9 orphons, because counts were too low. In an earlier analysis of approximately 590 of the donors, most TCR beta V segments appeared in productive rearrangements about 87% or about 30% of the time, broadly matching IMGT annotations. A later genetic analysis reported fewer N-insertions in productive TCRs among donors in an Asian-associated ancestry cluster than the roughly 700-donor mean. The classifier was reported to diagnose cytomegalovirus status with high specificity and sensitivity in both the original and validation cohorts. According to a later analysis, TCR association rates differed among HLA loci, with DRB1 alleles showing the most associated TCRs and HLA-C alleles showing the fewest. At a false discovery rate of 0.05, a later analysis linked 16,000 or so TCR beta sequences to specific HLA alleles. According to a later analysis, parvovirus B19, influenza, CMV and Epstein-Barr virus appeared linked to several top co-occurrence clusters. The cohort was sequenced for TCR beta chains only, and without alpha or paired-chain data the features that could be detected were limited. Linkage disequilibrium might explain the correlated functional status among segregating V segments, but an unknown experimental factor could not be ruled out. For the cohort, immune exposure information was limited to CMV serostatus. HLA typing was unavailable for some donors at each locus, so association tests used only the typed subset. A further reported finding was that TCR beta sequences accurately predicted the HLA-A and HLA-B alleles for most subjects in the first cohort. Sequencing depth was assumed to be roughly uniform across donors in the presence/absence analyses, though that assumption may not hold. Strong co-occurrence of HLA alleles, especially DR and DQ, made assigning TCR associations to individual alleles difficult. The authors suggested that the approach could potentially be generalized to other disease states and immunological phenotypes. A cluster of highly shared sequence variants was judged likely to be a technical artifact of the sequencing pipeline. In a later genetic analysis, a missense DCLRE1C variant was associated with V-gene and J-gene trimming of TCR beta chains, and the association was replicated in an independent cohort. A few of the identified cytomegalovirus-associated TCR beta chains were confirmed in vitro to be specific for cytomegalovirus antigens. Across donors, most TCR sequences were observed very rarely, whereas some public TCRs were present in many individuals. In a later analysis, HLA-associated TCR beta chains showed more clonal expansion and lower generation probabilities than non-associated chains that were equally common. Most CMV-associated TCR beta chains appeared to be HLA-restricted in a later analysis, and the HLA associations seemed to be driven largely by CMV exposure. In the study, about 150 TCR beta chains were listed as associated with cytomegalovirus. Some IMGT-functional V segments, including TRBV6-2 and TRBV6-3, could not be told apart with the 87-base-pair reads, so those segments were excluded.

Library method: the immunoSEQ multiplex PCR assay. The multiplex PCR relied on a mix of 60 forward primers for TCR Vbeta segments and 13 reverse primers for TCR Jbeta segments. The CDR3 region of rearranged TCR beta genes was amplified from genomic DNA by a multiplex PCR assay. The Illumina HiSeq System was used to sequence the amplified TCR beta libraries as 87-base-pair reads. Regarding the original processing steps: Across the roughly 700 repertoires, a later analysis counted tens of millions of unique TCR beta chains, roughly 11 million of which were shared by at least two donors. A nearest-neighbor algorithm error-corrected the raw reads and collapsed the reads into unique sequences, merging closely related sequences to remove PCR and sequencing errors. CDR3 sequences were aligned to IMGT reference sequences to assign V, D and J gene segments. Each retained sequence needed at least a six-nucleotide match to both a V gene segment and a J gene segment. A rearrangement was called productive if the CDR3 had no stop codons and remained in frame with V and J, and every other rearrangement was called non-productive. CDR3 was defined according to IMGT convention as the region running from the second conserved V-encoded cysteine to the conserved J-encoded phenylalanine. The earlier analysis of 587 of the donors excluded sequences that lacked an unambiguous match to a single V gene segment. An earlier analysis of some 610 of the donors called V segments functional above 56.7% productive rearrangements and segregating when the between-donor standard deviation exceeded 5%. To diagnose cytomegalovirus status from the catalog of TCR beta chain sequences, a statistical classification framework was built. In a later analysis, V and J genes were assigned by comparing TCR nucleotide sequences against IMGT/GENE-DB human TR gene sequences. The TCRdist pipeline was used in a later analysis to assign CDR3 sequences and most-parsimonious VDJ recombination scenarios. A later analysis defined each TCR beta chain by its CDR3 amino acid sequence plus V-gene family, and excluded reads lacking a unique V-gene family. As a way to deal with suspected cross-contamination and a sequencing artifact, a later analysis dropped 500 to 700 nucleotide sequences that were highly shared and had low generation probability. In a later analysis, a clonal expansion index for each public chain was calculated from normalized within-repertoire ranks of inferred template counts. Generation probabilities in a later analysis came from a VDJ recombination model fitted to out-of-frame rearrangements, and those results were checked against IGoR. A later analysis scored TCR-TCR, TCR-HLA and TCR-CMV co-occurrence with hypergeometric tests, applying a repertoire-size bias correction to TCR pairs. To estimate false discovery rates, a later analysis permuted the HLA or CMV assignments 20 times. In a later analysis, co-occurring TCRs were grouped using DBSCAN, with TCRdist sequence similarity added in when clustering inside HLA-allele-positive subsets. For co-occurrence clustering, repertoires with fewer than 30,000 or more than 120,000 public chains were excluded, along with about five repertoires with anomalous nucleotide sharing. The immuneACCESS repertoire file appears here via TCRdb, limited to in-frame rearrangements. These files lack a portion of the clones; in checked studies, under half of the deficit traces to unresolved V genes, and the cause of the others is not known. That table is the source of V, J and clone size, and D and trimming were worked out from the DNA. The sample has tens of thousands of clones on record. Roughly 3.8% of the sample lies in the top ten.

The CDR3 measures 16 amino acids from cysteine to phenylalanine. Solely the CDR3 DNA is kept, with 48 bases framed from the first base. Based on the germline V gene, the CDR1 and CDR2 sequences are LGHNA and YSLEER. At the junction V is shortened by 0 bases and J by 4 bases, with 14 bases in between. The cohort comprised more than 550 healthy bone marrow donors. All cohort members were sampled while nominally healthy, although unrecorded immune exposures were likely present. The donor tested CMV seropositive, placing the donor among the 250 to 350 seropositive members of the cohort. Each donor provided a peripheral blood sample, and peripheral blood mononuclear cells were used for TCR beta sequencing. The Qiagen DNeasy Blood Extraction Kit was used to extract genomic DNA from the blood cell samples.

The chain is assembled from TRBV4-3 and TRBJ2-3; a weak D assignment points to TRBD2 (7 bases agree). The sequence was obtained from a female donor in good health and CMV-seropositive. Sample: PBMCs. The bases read TGCGCCAGCAGCCAAGATAATAGGGGGGGTGCAGATACGCAGTATTTT. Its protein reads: CASSQDNRGGADTQYF.